This T cell receptor beta chain was recorded in a study of PD-L1 blockade in urothelial cancer. Study-wide background: The patients' atezolizumab therapy, 1,200 mg intravenously every 3 weeks, started in about 2014. Specimens of blood held a median count of roughly 150,000 T cells.

Described time point: pretreatment peripheral blood. With 1 base clipped from V and 6 bases from J, the junction kept 16 bases outside the gene matches. Germline values: CDR1 SGHAT, CDR2 FQNNGV. The CDR3 runs to 19 residues. Sequenced by immunoSEQ multiplex PCR; TCRdb stores in-frame clones only, minus some. Found here are under 95,000 clones, roughly 84% of them singletons; the top ten hold 8% to 10%. This TCR was recovered from a woman in her 70s with urothelial cancer. This chain joins TRBV11-2 and TRBJ2-3; 10 nucleotides align to TRBD2. Sequenced material: PBMCs, taken around atezolizumab (anti-PD-L1) treatment. The CDR3 sequence is CASSLVTGTSAKGRDTQYF. Written as DNA, the CDR3 is TGTGCCAGCAGCTTAGTGACCGGGACTAGCGCTAAAGGGCGGGATACGCAGTATTTT.